The 2 T cell receptor beta chains reported below all come from one sample, sequenced in a study of CD8 T cells in ankylosing spondylitis. A single record per CDR3 protein comes from TCRdb applying MiXCR to the 5' RACE reads. The repertoire holds tens of thousands of distinct CDR3 sequences, with more than 25% as singletons. The material sequenced was blood, either unsorted or a sorted T cell fraction (not recorded which). The receptors were gathered from a male donor with ankylosing spondylitis or in good health (not recorded which).

This chain uses TRBV30 with TRBJ1-2, with a weak D call TRBD1 (5 bases). V lost 4 bases to trimming and J lost 2 bases, with 5 bases between them. This CDR3 region has 11 residues. Germline values: CDR1 GTSNPN, CDR2 SVGIG (reference sequence). DNA for the CDR3: TGTGCCTGGACAGGGAACTATGGCTACACCTTC. It encodes CAWTGNYGYTF. Filled out from reference TRBV30 and TRBJ1-2, the complete variable domain reads SQTIHQWPATLVQPVGSPLSLECTVEGTSNPNLYWYRQAAGRGLQLLFYSVGIGQISSEVPQNLSASRPQDRQFILSSKKLLLSDSGFYLCAWTGNYGYTFGSGTRLTVV.

This clonotype was seen only a few times. V usage is TRBV9 and J usage is TRBJ1-1; 8 positions match TRBD1. V dropped 4 bases and J dropped 7; count of bases not matched to a gene: 6. This CDR3 has 13 residues. From germline, CDR1 is SGDLS and CDR2 YYNGEE. As DNA, the CDR3 is TGTGCCAGCAGCACACGACAGGGGAGTGAAGCTTTCTTT. Residues: CASSTRQGSEAFF.